There are many counts of the clone carrying this TCR beta chain. What it binds is not known. The data were obtained in a study of regulatory T cells in long-lasting Graves disease. V was shortened by 6 bases and J by 7 bases, with 9 bases between the two germline ends. The CDR3 covers 12 residues. The germline CDR1 and CDR2 sequences are LGHDT and YNNKEL (reference sequence). Broader study findings: Persistent disease favored TRBV28, TRBJ1-2 and TRBJ2-5.

HTBI primers from iRepertoire and Arm-PCR of CDR3 regions yielded the TCR beta libraries. TCRdb used MiXCR to reprocess the multiplex PCR reads, holding one entry per CDR3 protein. The data hold 400,000 or so distinct CDR3 sequences, with less than 25% observed a single time. Time point specified: persistent/refractory GD, antithyroid drugs over 5 years with positive TRAb. Extracted PBMC RNA gave rise to the TCR library. In this cohort, patients came from an endocrinology department located in Xi'an, China. EDTA tubes were used for drawing around 9 milliliters of peripheral blood. The sequence was obtained from a female donor with Graves disease. The sample in question was peripheral blood mononuclear cells (PBMCs), obtained when the disease was refractory, from a patient treated with antithyroid drugs. V is TRBV3-1 and J is TRBJ1-4; D is uncertain. CDR3 sequence (DNA): TGTGCCAGCAGTTTAGCTGGTGAAAAACTGTTTTTT. It translates to CASSLAGEKLFF.